Listed below are T cell receptor beta chains from one sample, sequenced in a study of neurological immune-mediated disorders. TCRdb recomputed calls from the 5' RACE reads with MiXCR, one row per CDR3 protein. This table holds about 36,000 distinct CDR3 sequences, 9% to 12% found once. The sequencing sample was made of PBMCs. The receptors come from a woman aged 25 to 39 with HTLV-1-associated myelopathy (HAM/TSP). Each CDR3 is given with its conserved first and last residue.

j_call v_call cdr3_aa
TRBJ2-2 TRBV5-1 CASSLVIAGWGDSRPGELFF
TRBJ1-6 TRBV20-1 CSARGAGATNSPLHF
TRBJ1-4 TRBV11-2 CASSLGTEKLFF
TRBJ1-1 TRBV20-1 CSARAETLNTEAFF
TRBJ2-3 TRBV6-5 CASSYGVTQYF
TRBJ1-6 TRBV7-2 CASSSTGGGNSPLHF
TRBJ1-2 TRBV5-4 CASSSGTPYGYTF
TRBJ2-1 TRBV2 CARIAGGNEQFF
TRBJ2-7 TRBV20-1 CSARRGGAHEQYF
TRBJ2-3 TRBV18 CASSPPDWDTQYF
TRBJ2-7 TRBV20-1 CSARGLAEYEQYF
TRBJ2-7 TRBV5-1 CASKGTGSYEQYF
TRBJ2-1 TRBV10-3 CAGKESTNNEQFF
TRBJ2-1 TRBV6-2/TRBV6-3 CATTYSGGTNEQFF
TRBJ2-3 TRBV5-1 CASSFLLTDTQYF
TRBJ2-1 TRBV12-3/TRBV12-4 CASSVTSAILF
TRBJ1-1 TRBV20-1 CSASPVMNTEAFF
TRBJ2-1 TRBV7-2 CASSGNGDRANNEQFF
TRBJ2-3 TRBV5-1 CASDSGGAADTQYF
TRBJ1-1 TRBV5-1 CASSSPERGSNTEAFF
TRBJ2-1 TRBV3-1 CASSPQLGEQFF
TRBJ1-4 TRBV12-2 CASRRRLGGTNEKLFF
TRBJ2-7 TRBV5-1 CASSLGGGHQQYF
TRBJ1-1 TRBV10-2 CASSKGMNTEAFF
TRBJ2-7 TRBV20-1 CSAIGWRGGSDEQYF
TRBJ2-1 TRBV3-1 CASSYRRLVGNEQFF
TRBJ1-6 TRBV20-1 CSASGTGRSPLHF
TRBJ2-5 TRBV7-8 CASSLPRAQARETQYF
TRBJ2-2 TRBV20-1 CSASLAGNVAGELFF
TRBJ1-3 TRBV5-1 CASSSGQPGGNTIYF
TRBJ1-1 TRBV27 CASSLHAQGSPRNTEAFF
TRBJ2-6 TRBV27 CASRGGTVFSGANVLTF
TRBJ2-3 TRBV7-9 CASSPRVWDTQYF
TRBJ2-1 TRBV11-2 CASSLVKRGLTSEQFF
TRBJ2-2 TRBV20-1 CSARSGETGELFF
TRBJ2-2 TRBV12-3/TRBV12-4 CATQFNTGSGTGELFF
TRBJ2-7 TRBV20-1 CSASSQSLSSYEQYF